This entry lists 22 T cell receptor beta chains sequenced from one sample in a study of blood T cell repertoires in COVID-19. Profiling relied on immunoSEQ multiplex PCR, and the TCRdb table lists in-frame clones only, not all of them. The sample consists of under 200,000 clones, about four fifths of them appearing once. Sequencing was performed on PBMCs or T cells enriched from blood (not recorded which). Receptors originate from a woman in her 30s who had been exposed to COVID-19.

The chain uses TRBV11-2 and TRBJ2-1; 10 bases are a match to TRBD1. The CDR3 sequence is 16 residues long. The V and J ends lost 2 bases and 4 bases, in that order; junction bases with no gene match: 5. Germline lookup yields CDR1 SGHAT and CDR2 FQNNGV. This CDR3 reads CASSLNTGQGYNEQFF. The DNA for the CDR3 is TGTGCCAGCAGCTTAAACACGGGACAGGGGTACAATGAGCAGTTCTTC.

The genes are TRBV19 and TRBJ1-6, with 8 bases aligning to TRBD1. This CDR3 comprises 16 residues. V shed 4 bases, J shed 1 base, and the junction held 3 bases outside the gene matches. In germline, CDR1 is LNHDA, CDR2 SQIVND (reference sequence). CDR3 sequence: CASSTRQGSYNSPLHF. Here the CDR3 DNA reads TGTGCCAGTAGTACGAGACAGGGGTCCTATAATTCACCCCTCCACTTT.

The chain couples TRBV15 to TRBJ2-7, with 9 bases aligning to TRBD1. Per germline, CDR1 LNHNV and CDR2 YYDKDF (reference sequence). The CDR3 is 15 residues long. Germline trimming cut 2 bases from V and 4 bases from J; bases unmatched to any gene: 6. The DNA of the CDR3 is TGTGCCACCAGCAGATATCGGGACAGGGAGTACGAGCAGTACTTC. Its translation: CATSRYRDREYEQYF.

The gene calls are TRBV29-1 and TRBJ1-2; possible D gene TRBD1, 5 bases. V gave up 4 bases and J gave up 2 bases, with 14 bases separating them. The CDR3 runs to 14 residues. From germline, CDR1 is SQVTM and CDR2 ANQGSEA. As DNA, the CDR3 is TGCAGCGTTGTTCCCAGGGTTGGAAACTATGGCTACACCTTC. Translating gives CSVVPRVGNYGYTF.

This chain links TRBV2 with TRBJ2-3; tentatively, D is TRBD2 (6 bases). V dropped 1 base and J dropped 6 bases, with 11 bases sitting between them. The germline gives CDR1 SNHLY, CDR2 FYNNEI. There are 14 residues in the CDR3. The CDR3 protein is CASSEGQGGDTQYF. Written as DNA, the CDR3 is TGTGCCAGCAGTGAAGGGCAGGGAGGCGATACGCAGTATTTT.

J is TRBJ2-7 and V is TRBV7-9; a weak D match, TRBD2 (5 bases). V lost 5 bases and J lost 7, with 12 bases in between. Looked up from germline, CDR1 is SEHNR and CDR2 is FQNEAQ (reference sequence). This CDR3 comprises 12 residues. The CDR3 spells CASSPIGEEQYF. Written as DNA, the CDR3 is TGTGCCAGCAGCCCCATTGGGGAGGAGCAGTACTTC.

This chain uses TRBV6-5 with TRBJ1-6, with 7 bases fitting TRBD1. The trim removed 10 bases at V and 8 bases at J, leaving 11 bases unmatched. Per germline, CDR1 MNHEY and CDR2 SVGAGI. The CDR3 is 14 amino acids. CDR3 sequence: CATGRGQNDSPLHF. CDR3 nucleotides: TGTGCCACGGGCCGGGGACAGAATGATTCACCCCTCCACTTT.

The CDR3 protein is CASSGAGGHTEAFF. The CDR3 region has the DNA TGTGCCAGCAGCGGAGCAGGGGGCCACACTGAAGCTTTCTTT. The chain combines TRBV9 with TRBJ1-1; the match to TRBD1 covers 8 bases. The CDR3 contains 14 residues. V dropped 3 bases and J dropped 3; count of bases not matched to a gene: 4. From germline, CDR1 is SGDLS and CDR2 YYNGEE.

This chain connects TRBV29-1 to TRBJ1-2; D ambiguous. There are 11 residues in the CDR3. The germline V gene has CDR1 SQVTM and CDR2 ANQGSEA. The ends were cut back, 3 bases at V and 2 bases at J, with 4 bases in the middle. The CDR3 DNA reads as TGCAGCGTTGATTTAAACTATGGCTACACCTTC. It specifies CSVDLNYGYTF.

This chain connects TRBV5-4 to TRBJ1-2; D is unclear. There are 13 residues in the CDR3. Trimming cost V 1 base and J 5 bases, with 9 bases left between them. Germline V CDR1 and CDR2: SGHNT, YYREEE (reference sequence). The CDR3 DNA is TGTGCCAGCAGCTTGTCCGGAGATTATGGCTACACCTTC. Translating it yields CASSLSGDYGYTF. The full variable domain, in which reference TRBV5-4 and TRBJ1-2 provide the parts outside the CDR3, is ETGVTQSPTHLIKTRGQQVTLRCSSQSGHNTVSWYQQALGQGPQFIFQYYREEENGRGNFPPRFSGLQFPNYSSELNVNALELDDSALYLCASSLSGDYGYTFGSGTRLTVV.

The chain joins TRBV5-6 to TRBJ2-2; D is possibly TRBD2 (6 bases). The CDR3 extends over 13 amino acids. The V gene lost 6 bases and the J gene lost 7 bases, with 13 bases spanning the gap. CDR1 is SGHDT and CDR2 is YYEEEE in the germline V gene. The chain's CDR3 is CASTPGVYGELFF. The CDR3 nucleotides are TGTGCCAGCACCCCGGGGGTATACGGGGAGCTGTTTTTT.

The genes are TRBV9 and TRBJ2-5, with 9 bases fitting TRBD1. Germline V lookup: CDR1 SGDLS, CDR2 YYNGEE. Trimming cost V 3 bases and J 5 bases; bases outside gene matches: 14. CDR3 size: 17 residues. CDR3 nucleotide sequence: TGTGCCAGCAGCGCTGGGGGAGGAACAGGGGGCAAGGAGACCCAGTACTTC. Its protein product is CASSAGGGTGGKETQYF.

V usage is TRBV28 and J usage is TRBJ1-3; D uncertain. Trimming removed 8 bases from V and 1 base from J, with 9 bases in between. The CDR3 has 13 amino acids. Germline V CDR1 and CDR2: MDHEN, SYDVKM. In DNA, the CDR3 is TGTGCCAGCGGGCACCGATCTGGAAACACCATATATTTT. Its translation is CASGHRSGNTIYF.

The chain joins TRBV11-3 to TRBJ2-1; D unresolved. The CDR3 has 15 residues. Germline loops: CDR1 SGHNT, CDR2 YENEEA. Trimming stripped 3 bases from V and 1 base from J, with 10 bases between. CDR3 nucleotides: TGTGCCAGCAGCTTTTCTCGCGGTTCCTACAATGAGCAGTTCTTC. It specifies CASSFSRGSYNEQFF.

CDR3 bases: TGTGCCAGTAGTTATCTCGGGAATTCACCCCTCCACTTT. Translation: CASSYLGNSPLHF. The chain joins TRBV19 to TRBJ1-6; D not resolved. This CDR3 has 13 amino acids. Per germline, CDR1 LNHDA and CDR2 SQIVND (reference sequence). Trimming took off 5 bases at V and 7 bases at J, with 9 bases between the two ends.

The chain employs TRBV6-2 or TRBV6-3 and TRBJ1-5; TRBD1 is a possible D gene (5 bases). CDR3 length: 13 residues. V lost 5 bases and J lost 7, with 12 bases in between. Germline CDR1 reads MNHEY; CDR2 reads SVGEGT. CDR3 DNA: TGTGCCAGCAGTCAAGGGGTCAGGCAGCCCCAGCATTTT. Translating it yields CASSQGVRQPQHF.

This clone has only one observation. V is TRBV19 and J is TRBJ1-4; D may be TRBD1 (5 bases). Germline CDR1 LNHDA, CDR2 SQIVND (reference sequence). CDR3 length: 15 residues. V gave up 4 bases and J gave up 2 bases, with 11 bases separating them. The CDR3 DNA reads TGTGCCAGTAGTACTTACAGGAGCACTAATGAAAAACTGTTTTTT. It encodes CASSTYRSTNEKLFF.

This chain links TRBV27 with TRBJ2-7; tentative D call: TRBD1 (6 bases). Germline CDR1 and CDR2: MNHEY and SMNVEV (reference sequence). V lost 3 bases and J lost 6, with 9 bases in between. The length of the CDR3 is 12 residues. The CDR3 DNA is TGTGCCAGCAGTTTGACAGGCGCCGAGCAGTACTTC. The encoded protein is CASSLTGAEQYF.

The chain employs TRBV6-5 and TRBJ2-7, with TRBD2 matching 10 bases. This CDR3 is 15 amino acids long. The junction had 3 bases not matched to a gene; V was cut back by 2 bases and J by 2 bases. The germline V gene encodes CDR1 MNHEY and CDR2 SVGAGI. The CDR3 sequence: CASSYGLAGAYEQYF. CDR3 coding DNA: TGTGCCAGCAGTTACGGCCTAGCGGGGGCCTACGAGCAGTACTTC.

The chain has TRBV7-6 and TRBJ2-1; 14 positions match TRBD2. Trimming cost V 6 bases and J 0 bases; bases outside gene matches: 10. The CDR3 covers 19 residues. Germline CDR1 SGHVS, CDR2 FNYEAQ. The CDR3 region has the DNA TGTGCCAGCAGACAGGGACTAGCGGGGGCCTCTAGCTCCTACAATGAGCAGTTCTTC. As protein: CASRQGLAGASSSYNEQFF.

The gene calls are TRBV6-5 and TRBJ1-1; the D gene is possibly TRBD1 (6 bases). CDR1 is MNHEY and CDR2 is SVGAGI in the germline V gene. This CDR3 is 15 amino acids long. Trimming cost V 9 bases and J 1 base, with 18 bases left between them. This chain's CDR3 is CASWGLGAGNTEAFF. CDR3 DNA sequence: TGTGCCAGTTGGGGGTTGGGGGCCGGGAACACTGAAGCTTTCTTT.

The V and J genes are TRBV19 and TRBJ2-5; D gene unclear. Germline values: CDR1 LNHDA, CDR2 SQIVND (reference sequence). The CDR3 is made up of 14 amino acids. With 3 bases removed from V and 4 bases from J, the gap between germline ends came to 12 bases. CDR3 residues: CASSIGGSLETQYF. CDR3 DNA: TGTGCCAGTAGTATTGGTGGCAGTTTAGAGACCCAGTACTTC. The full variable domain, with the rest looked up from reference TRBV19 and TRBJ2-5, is DGGITQSPKYLFRKEGQNVTLSCEQNLNHDAMYWYRQDPGQGLRLIYYSQIVNDFQKGDIAEGYSVSREKKESFPLTVTSAQKNPTAFYLCASSIGGSLETQYFGPGTRLLVL.